Below are 21 T cell receptor beta chains sequenced from a single sample in a study of cytomegalovirus exposure and HLA in healthy donors (dated by TCRdb to the late 2010s). The library was built by means of the immunoSEQ multiplex PCR assay. A mixture of 60 forward primers for TCR Vbeta segments and 13 reverse primers for TCR Jbeta segments was used in the multiplex PCR. Imported from immuneACCESS, the table was reduced by TCRdb to in-frame sequences with V and J called. These copies leave out some clones; in studies compared against another copy, an unresolved V gene accounts for under half, and the cause of the remainder is not known. This sample has about 160,000 clones in its table, and 70% to 90% of those were observed once. Together, the top ten hold more than 2% of the sample. The material sequenced was PBMCs. The receptor source for this set is a man between 18 and 35 years old in good health and CMV-seropositive.

This chain joins TRBV5-4 and TRBJ1-2, with TRBD1 identical over 7 bases. The V segment lost 0 bases and the J segment 5 bases; nucleotides outside the gene matches: 7. Germline assignment: CDR1 SGHNT and CDR2 YYREEE (reference sequence). CDR3 length: 15 amino acids. The CDR3 loop is CASSLESGTVYGYTF. CDR3 bases: TGTGCCAGCAGCTTGGAGTCGGGGACAGTGTATGGCTACACCTTC.

The CDR3 nucleotides are TGCGCCAGCAGCCTAGGGACAGGCACGGGTGGATACACTGAAGCTTTCTTT. It specifies CASSLGTGTGGYTEAFF. The V call is TRBV5-1, the J call TRBJ1-1, with 8 bases identical to TRBD1. The CDR3 spans 17 residues. Germline lookup yields CDR1 SGHRS and CDR2 YFSETQ. J lost 3 bases, V lost 4 bases, and 14 bases had no gene match.

The chain recombines TRBV7-2 with TRBJ1-3; TRBD1 agrees at 8 bases. This CDR3 spans 15 amino acids. Germline V gene sequence: CDR1 SGHTA, CDR2 FQGNSA. V shed 1 base and J 2 bases; nucleotides not matched to a gene: 1. CDR3 coding DNA: TGTGCCAGCAGCTTAGGACAGGGGACTGGAAACACCATATATTTT. Translated: CASSLGQGTGNTIYF.

V usage is TRBV4-1 and J usage is TRBJ1-2; D is undetermined. V shed 0 bases and J shed 7 bases, with 9 bases lying between them. The CDR3 is 13 amino acids. CDR1 and CDR2 from the germline V gene are MGHRA and YSYEKL. Here the CDR3 reads CASSQEYASGYTF. In DNA, the CDR3 is TGCGCCAGCAGCCAAGAATACGCGTCTGGCTACACCTTC.

J is TRBJ1-4 and V is TRBV12-5, with D hard to call. Germline V gene lookup returns CDR1 LGHNT and CDR2 FRNRAP. The CDR3 is 13 amino acids. Trimming took 2 bases from V and 7 from J, leaving 8 bases between them. Here the CDR3 reads CASGLPQAEKLFF. The DNA of the CDR3 is TGTGCTAGTGGTTTGCCCCAGGCTGAAAAACTGTTTTTT. The full variable domain, its missing parts supplied by reference TRBV12-5 and TRBJ1-4, is DARVTQTPRHKVTEMGQEVTMRCQPILGHNTVFWYRQTMMQGLELLAYFRNRAPLDDSGMPKDRFSAEMPDATLATLKIQPSEPRDSAVYFCASGLPQAEKLFFGSGTQLSVL.

This chain joins TRBV2 and TRBJ2-1, with a tentative D call TRBD2 (7 bases). V lost 6 bases to trimming and J lost 5 bases, with 35 bases between them. Germline assignment: CDR1 SNHLY and CDR2 FYNNEI. The CDR3 contains 21 residues. CDR3 in amino acids: CASRGWPLNAFGGGANNEQFF. The CDR3 nucleotides are TGTGCCAGCAGAGGATGGCCGCTCAATGCATTTGGCGGGGGCGCCAACAATGAGCAGTTCTTC.

The rearrangement links TRBV6-5 to TRBJ2-7, with 11 bases lining up with TRBD2. The CDR3 totals 14 residues. V dropped 4 bases and J dropped 9; count of bases not matched to a gene: 8. CDR1 is MNHEY, CDR2 SVGAGI, per germline. The CDR3 is CASSLTIGTSGQYF. In DNA, the CDR3 is TGTGCCAGCAGTTTGACTATCGGGACTAGCGGGCAGTACTTC.

The chain has TRBV6-1 and TRBJ1-2; possibly TRBD1 for D (6 bases). Per the germline V gene, CDR1 is MNHNS and CDR2 is SASEGT. Between the trimmed V and J ends, which lost 6 bases and 1 base, there was a span of 9 bases. The length of the CDR3 is 13 residues. CDR3 loop: CASRRTVNYGYTF. The CDR3 bases are TGTGCCAGCAGACGGACAGTTAACTATGGCTACACCTTC.

The chain carries TRBV6-1 and TRBJ2-3; 9 nucleotides line up with TRBD2. CDR1 and CDR2 from the germline V gene are MNHNS and SASEGT. J lost 3 bases, V lost 4 bases, and 8 bases had no gene match. The CDR3 is made up of 16 amino acids. The CDR3 region is CASSVPRGGGTDTQYF. CDR3 nucleotide sequence: TGTGCCAGCAGTGTTCCGCGCGGGGGGGGGACAGATACGCAGTATTTT.

The chain has TRBV7-9 and TRBJ1-1, with unresolved D. Between the trimmed V and J ends, which lost 1 base and 1 base, there was a span of 7 bases. The CDR3 extends over 14 amino acids. Germline assignment: CDR1 SEHNR and CDR2 FQNEAQ (reference sequence). CDR3 sequence (DNA): TGTGCCAGCAGCTTAGTGGCGGGGAACACTGAAGCTTTCTTT. Protein: CASSLVAGNTEAFF. Together with reference TRBV7-9 and TRBJ1-1, the CDR3 gives the full variable domain: DTGVSQNPRHKITKRGQNVTFRCDPISEHNRLYWYRQTLGQGPEFLTYFQNEAQLEKSRLLSDRFSAERPKGSFSTLEIQRTEQGDSAMYLCASSLVAGNTEAFFGQGTRLTVV.

This clone showed up just once. The chain joins TRBV6-4 to TRBJ1-2; TRBD1 might be the D (5 bases). Per germline, CDR1 MRHNA and CDR2 SNTAGT. V gave up 6 bases and J gave up 2 bases, with 13 bases separating them. The CDR3 consists of 14 residues. For the CDR3, the DNA is TGTGCCAGCAGCGCCGACCCAGGGAACTATGGCTACACCTTC. Translation: CASSADPGNYGYTF.

This chain connects TRBV7-9 to TRBJ2-1; perhaps TRBD2 as D (6 bases). The V gene lost 2 bases and the J gene lost 9 bases, with 20 bases spanning the gap. Germline V gene sequence: CDR1 SEHNR, CDR2 FQNEAQ (reference sequence). The CDR3 is 16 residues long. The CDR3 reads CASSLKPHGGSSEQFF. CDR3 nucleotides: TGTGCCAGCAGCTTAAAGCCCCACGGGGGTTCTAGTGAGCAGTTCTTC.

The chain uses TRBV7-8 and TRBJ1-2, with 7 bases aligning to TRBD1. The germline CDR1 and CDR2 sequences are SGHVS and FQNEAQ. This CDR3 spans 15 amino acids. J gave up 8 bases and V 5 bases, and 14 bases lay outside the gene matches. In DNA form, the CDR3 reads TGTGCCAGCAGCCAGGAGAGGGGGCTCCGGGAAGGCTACACCTTC. Protein product: CASSQERGLREGYTF.

CDR3 DNA: TGTGCCAGCAGCTTAGGGGACTTCACAGATACGCAGTATTTT. It encodes CASSLGDFTDTQYF. The chain carries TRBV7-9 and TRBJ2-3; tentatively, D is TRBD2 (6 bases). Germline CDR1 SEHNR, CDR2 FQNEAQ (reference sequence). Trimming took 1 base from V and 2 from J, leaving 7 bases between them. The CDR3 loop spans 14 amino acids.

The CDR3 loop is CASSLTGTNYGYTF. The DNA of the CDR3 is TGTGCCAGCAGTTTAACGGGGACTAACTATGGCTACACCTTC. The rearrangement joins TRBV27 to TRBJ1-2; D uncertain. The CDR3 has 14 amino acids. Germline CDR1 reads MNHEY; CDR2 reads SMNVEV (reference sequence). The ends were cut back, 2 bases at V and 0 bases at J, with 7 bases in the middle.

The chain recombines TRBV7-8 with TRBJ1-3; D remains ambiguous. V lost 1 base to trimming and J lost 2 bases, with 24 bases between them. The CDR3 spans 20 residues. CDR1 is SGHVS and CDR2 is FQNEAQ in the germline V gene. The chain's CDR3 is CASSLGIRGREIPTGNTIYF. CDR3 DNA: TGTGCCAGCAGCTTAGGAATTCGGGGTCGAGAGATCCCCACTGGAAACACCATATATTTT.

This clone has only a few counts. CDR3 in DNA: TGTGCCAGCAGCTCCCAGACAGGGCTTACCGCCTACGAGCAGTACTTC. This sequence encodes CASSSQTGLTAYEQYF. The V gene is TRBV7-8, the J gene TRBJ2-7; 7 bases match TRBD1. The CDR3 is 16 residues long. The trim removed 4 bases at V and 2 bases at J, leaving 11 bases unmatched. CDR1 is SGHVS, CDR2 FQNEAQ, per germline.

This chain joins TRBV6-6 and TRBJ2-1, with 10 bases lining up with TRBD2. The V gene's germline CDR1 is MNHNY and CDR2 SVGAGI (reference sequence). The CDR3 contains 15 residues. Trimming removed 2 bases from V and 9 bases from J; junction bases left unmatched: 7. The CDR3 DNA follows: TGTGCCAGCAGTTACAGGACTAGCGGTTTAATTGAGCAGTTCTTC. Its protein is CASSYRTSGLIEQFF.

The CDR3 loop reads CASSVESSGNTIYF. DNA for the CDR3: TGTGCCAGCAGCGTAGAGAGCTCTGGAAACACCATATATTTT. The chain uses TRBV9 and TRBJ1-3; D gene ambiguous. The V and J ends lost 0 bases and 0 bases respectively, with 4 bases between them. Germline V CDR1 and CDR2: SGDLS, YYNGEE. This CDR3 is built from 14 residues.

This clone was seen a few times. V is TRBV6-1 and J is TRBJ1-6; D perhaps matches TRBD1 (5 bases). V was clipped by 11 bases and J by 10 bases, with 18 bases between them. The CDR3 spans 13 residues. CDR1 and CDR2 from the germline V gene are MNHNS and SASEGT. The DNA for the CDR3 is TGTGCCGGTGGATACAGGCGTGGCTCACCCCTCCACTTT. This translates into CAGGYRRGSPLHF.

V and J are TRBV5-6 and TRBJ2-3; 8 nucleotides match TRBD1. The CDR3 totals 13 residues. V was pared by 3 bases and J by 7 bases, with 4 bases of the junction left unmatched. Germline V gene lookup returns CDR1 SGHDT and CDR2 YYEEEE. CDR3 amino acids: CASSSQGANTQYF. DNA of the CDR3: TGTGCCAGCAGCTCCCAGGGGGCGAATACGCAGTATTTT.